This entry concerns a single TCR beta chain. The data derive from a study of cytomegalovirus exposure and HLA in healthy donors. Trimming cost V 0 bases and J 0 bases; bases outside gene matches: 3. CDR3 length: 16 amino acids. The V gene's germline CDR1 is MNHEY and CDR2 SVGAGI. Use of 60 Vbeta and 13 Jbeta primers characterized the PCR. This table comes from immunoSEQ multiplex PCR, and its TCRdb copy is limited to in-frame clones, with some not included. This sample yields 200,000 to 250,000 clones, of which more than 60% are seen a single time; roughly 2.5% belongs to the top ten. This receptor was identified in a woman in her fifties or sixties in good health and CMV-seropositive. The genes are TRBV6-5 and TRBJ2-7, with TRBD2 matching 9 bases. The specimen sequenced was PBMCs. The CDR3 protein is CASSYSASGISYEQYF. The CDR3, as DNA: TGTGCCAGCAGTTACTCCGCTAGCGGGATCTCCTACGAGCAGTACTTC.